This is a list of T cell receptor beta chains from one sample in a study of T cells in localized non-small cell lung cancer. Clones were sequenced by immunoSEQ multiplex PCR, and TCRdb holds only the in-frame ones, with some missing. The top ten hold roughly 4.3% of the sample, which has approximately 83,000 clones, approximately 91% seen once. The material was PBMCs, obtained before any cancer treatment. The receptors were gathered from a woman aged 40 to 75 with stage II squamous cell lung carcinoma. Each CDR3 is given with its conserved first and last residue. The D gene is left open where the match is weak. Some rows have no size entry. The others give once, few or many, or a class for an expanded clone.

J gene: TRBJ2-7; V gene: TRBV30; D gene: .; clone size: .; CDR3 protein: CAWSVPGVRSYEQYF; CDR3 DNA: TGTGCCTGGAGTGTACCCGGGGTGAGGTCCTACGAGCAGTACTTC
J gene: TRBJ1-1; V gene: TRBV7-9; D gene: .; clone size: .; CDR3 protein: CASSPHPLGGNTEAFF; CDR3 DNA: TGTGCCAGCAGCCCCCATCCGCTAGGCGGGAACACTGAAGCTTTCTTT
J gene: TRBJ2-5; V gene: TRBV5-1; D gene: .; clone size: .; CDR3 protein: CASTLTQGRETQYF; CDR3 DNA: TGCGCCAGCACCCTCACTCAGGGAAGAGAGACCCAGTACTTC
J gene: TRBJ2-7; V gene: TRBV5-4; D gene: TRBD1; clone size: .; CDR3 protein: CASSRRDSLYEQYF; CDR3 DNA: TGTGCCAGCAGCCGCCGGGACAGCCTCTACGAGCAGTACTTC
J gene: TRBJ1-3; V gene: TRBV2; D gene: .; clone size: .; CDR3 protein: CASSPGDIPGNTIYF; CDR3 DNA: TGTGCCAGCAGTCCGGGGGATATACCTGGAAACACCATATATTTT
J gene: TRBJ2-3; V gene: TRBV27; D gene: .; clone size: .; CDR3 protein: CASSFYSQGDTQYF; CDR3 DNA: TGTGCCAGCAGTTTCTACTCCCAGGGAGATACGCAGTATTTT
J gene: TRBJ2-1; V gene: TRBV7-9; D gene: TRBD2; clone size: once; CDR3 protein: CASSDGLATIDEQFF; CDR3 DNA: TGTGCCAGCAGCGACGGACTAGCGACTATCGATGAGCAGTTCTTC
J gene: TRBJ2-1; V gene: TRBV19; D gene: TRBD2; clone size: .; CDR3 protein: CASNPLAGDVDEQFF; CDR3 DNA: TGTGCCAGTAATCCCCTAGCGGGAGATGTAGATGAGCAGTTCTTC
J gene: TRBJ2-7; V gene: TRBV19; D gene: TRBD1; clone size: .; CDR3 protein: CASSTGTGAVYEQYF; CDR3 DNA: TGTGCCAGTAGTACCGGGACAGGAGCCGTATACGAGCAGTACTTC
J gene: TRBJ1-5; V gene: TRBV15; D gene: .; clone size: once; CDR3 protein: CATSRGGYQPQHF; CDR3 DNA: TGTGCCACCAGCAGAGGAGGCTATCAGCCCCAGCATTTT
J gene: TRBJ1-1; V gene: TRBV11-3; D gene: .; clone size: .; CDR3 protein: CASSLDGGGTEAFF; CDR3 DNA: TGTGCCAGCAGCTTAGACGGGGGAGGGACTGAAGCTTTCTTT
J gene: TRBJ2-4; V gene: TRBV2; D gene: .; clone size: .; CDR3 protein: CASSVRSPAELAKNIQYF; CDR3 DNA: TGTGCCAGCAGTGTGAGAAGCCCAGCGGAACTAGCCAAAAACATTCAGTACTTC
J gene: TRBJ1-5; V gene: TRBV29-1; D gene: .; clone size: .; CDR3 protein: CSVGGANQPQHF; CDR3 DNA: TGCAGCGTTGGGGGGGCGAATCAGCCCCAGCATTTT
J gene: TRBJ1-1; V gene: TRBV29-1; D gene: .; clone size: .; CDR3 protein: CSVDGPNTEAFF; CDR3 DNA: TGCAGCGTTGACGGCCCAAACACTGAAGCTTTCTTT
J gene: TRBJ1-2; V gene: TRBV9; D gene: .; clone size: .; CDR3 protein: CASSVVAANYGYTF; CDR3 DNA: TGTGCCAGCAGCGTAGTAGCAGCTAACTATGGCTACACCTTC
J gene: TRBJ1-5; V gene: TRBV28; D gene: TRBD1; clone size: .; CDR3 protein: CASSDRAGQPQHF; CDR3 DNA: TGTGCCAGCAGTGACAGGGCGGGACAGCCCCAGCATTTT
J gene: TRBJ1-2; V gene: TRBV7-9; D gene: .; clone size: .; CDR3 protein: CASSLSDGNYGYTF; CDR3 DNA: TGTGCCAGCAGCTTATCTGACGGGAACTATGGCTACACCTTC
J gene: TRBJ1-5; V gene: TRBV6-1; D gene: .; clone size: .; CDR3 protein: CASRVQGKSQPQHF; CDR3 DNA: TGTGCCAGCAGGGTTCAGGGTAAGAGTCAGCCCCAGCATTTT
J gene: TRBJ1-2; V gene: TRBV7-2; D gene: .; clone size: once; CDR3 protein: CASSLDLGANGYTF; CDR3 DNA: TGTGCCAGCAGCTTAGATCTGGGGGCGAATGGCTACACCTTC
J gene: TRBJ1-4; V gene: TRBV4-2; D gene: .; clone size: many; CDR3 protein: CASSQRGEKLFF; CDR3 DNA: TGTGCCAGCAGCCAGAGAGGTGAAAAACTGTTTTTT
J gene: TRBJ1-1; V gene: TRBV27; D gene: TRBD1; clone size: .; CDR3 protein: CASKGQGANTEAFF; CDR3 DNA: TGTGCCAGCAAGGGACAGGGGGCGAACACTGAAGCTTTCTTT
J gene: TRBJ2-5; V gene: TRBV28; D gene: .; clone size: .; CDR3 protein: CASSRRVNEQETQYF; CDR3 DNA: TGTGCCAGCAGCCGACGGGTTAACGAACAAGAGACCCAGTACTTC
J gene: TRBJ1-1; V gene: TRBV11-3; D gene: .; clone size: .; CDR3 protein: CASSLDSLGTEAFF; CDR3 DNA: TGTGCCAGCAGCTTAGATAGCCTGGGCACTGAAGCTTTCTTT
J gene: TRBJ1-3; V gene: TRBV6-1; D gene: .; clone size: .; CDR3 protein: CASSDGQGNTIYF; CDR3 DNA: TGTGCCAGCAGTGACGGGCAAGGAAACACCATATATTTT
J gene: TRBJ1-5; V gene: TRBV27; D gene: .; clone size: once; CDR3 protein: CASSTRGRNQPQHF; CDR3 DNA: TGTGCCAGCAGTACCAGGGGACGGAATCAGCCCCAGCATTTT
J gene: TRBJ2-7; V gene: TRBV28; D gene: TRBD2; clone size: .; CDR3 protein: CASRTSGGAIYEQYF; CDR3 DNA: TGTGCCAGCAGAACTAGCGGGGGGGCCATCTACGAGCAGTACTTC
J gene: TRBJ2-3; V gene: TRBV7-9; D gene: TRBD2; clone size: .; CDR3 protein: CASSILAGSGDTQYF; CDR3 DNA: TGTGCCAGCAGCATCCTAGCGGGAAGCGGAGATACGCAGTATTTT
J gene: TRBJ1-5; V gene: TRBV5-4; D gene: .; clone size: .; CDR3 protein: CASSSDRANQPQHF; CDR3 DNA: TGTGCCAGCAGCTCCGATCGGGCCAATCAGCCCCAGCATTTT
J gene: TRBJ1-2; V gene: TRBV5-5; D gene: TRBD1; clone size: .; CDR3 protein: CASSRGQGVYGYTF; CDR3 DNA: TGTGCCAGCAGCCGAGGACAGGGAGTCTATGGCTACACCTTC
J gene: TRBJ2-1; V gene: TRBV19; D gene: TRBD2; clone size: .; CDR3 protein: CASSIRTFSGSTNEQFF; CDR3 DNA: TGTGCCAGTAGTATTCGAACCTTCAGCGGGAGTACTAATGAGCAGTTCTTC
J gene: TRBJ1-3; V gene: TRBV7-2; D gene: .; clone size: .; CDR3 protein: CASSLVPTSGNTIYF; CDR3 DNA: TGTGCCAGCAGCTTAGTGCCGACTTCTGGAAACACCATATATTTT
J gene: TRBJ1-2; V gene: TRBV6-1; D gene: .; clone size: .; CDR3 protein: CASSEAQGTYGYTF; CDR3 DNA: TGTGCCAGCAGTGAAGCGCAAGGGACCTATGGCTACACCTTC
J gene: TRBJ1-6; V gene: TRBV5-1; D gene: .; clone size: .; CDR3 protein: CASSFGPRNSPLHF; CDR3 DNA: TGCGCCAGCAGCTTCGGGCCCCGAAATTCACCCCTCCACTTT
J gene: TRBJ2-2; V gene: TRBV4-2; D gene: .; clone size: .; CDR3 protein: CASRTGGTAPNTGELFF; CDR3 DNA: TGTGCCAGCAGAACAGGTGGGACTGCCCCGAACACCGGGGAGCTGTTTTTT
J gene: TRBJ1-5; V gene: TRBV7-9; D gene: .; clone size: .; CDR3 protein: CASSRDDQPQHF; CDR3 DNA: TGTGCCAGCAGCCGGGACGATCAGCCCCAGCATTTT
J gene: TRBJ2-7; V gene: TRBV14; D gene: .; clone size: .; CDR3 protein: CASSVRSPLTYEQYF; CDR3 DNA: TGTGCCAGCAGCGTTCGGTCTCCTTTAACCTACGAGCAGTACTTC
J gene: TRBJ1-2; V gene: TRBV6-5; D gene: TRBD1; clone size: .; CDR3 protein: CASSPQGGSDGYTF; CDR3 DNA: TGTGCCAGCAGCCCCCAGGGGGGGAGCGATGGCTACACCTTC
J gene: TRBJ1-1; V gene: TRBV25-1; D gene: .; clone size: .; CDR3 protein: CASSGPGGRNTEAFF; CDR3 DNA: TGTGCCAGCAGCGGCCCGGGGGGGCGAAACACTGAAGCTTTCTTT
J gene: TRBJ1-1; V gene: TRBV30; D gene: .; clone size: .; CDR3 protein: CAWTRTDDTEAFF; CDR3 DNA: TGTGCCTGGACTCGGACCGACGACACTGAAGCTTTCTTT
J gene: TRBJ1-3; V gene: TRBV6-1; D gene: .; clone size: .; CDR3 protein: CASSAMQGELAGNTIYF; CDR3 DNA: TGTGCCAGCAGTGCGATGCAGGGAGAACTCGCTGGAAACACCATATATTTT
J gene: TRBJ1-1; V gene: TRBV19; D gene: .; clone size: .; CDR3 protein: CASSTLGQTEAFF; CDR3 DNA: TGTGCCAGTAGCACCCTCGGACAGACTGAAGCTTTCTTT
J gene: TRBJ1-2; V gene: TRBV28; D gene: TRBD1; clone size: .; CDR3 protein: CASSPGQTYGYTF; CDR3 DNA: TGTGCCAGCAGCCCGGGACAGACTTATGGCTACACCTTC
J gene: TRBJ2-3; V gene: TRBV29-1; D gene: .; clone size: .; CDR3 protein: CSVESAAGNTDTQYF; CDR3 DNA: TGCAGCGTTGAAAGCGCGGCTGGGAACACAGATACGCAGTATTTT
J gene: TRBJ2-2; V gene: TRBV5-4; D gene: TRBD2; clone size: .; CDR3 protein: CASSRPGLAGGAGELFF; CDR3 DNA: TGTGCCAGCAGTCGCCCGGGACTAGCGGGAGGGGCCGGGGAGCTGTTTTTT